A selection of T cell receptor beta chains follows, all from one sample in a study of blood T cell repertoires in COVID-19. Using immunoSEQ multiplex PCR, the repertoire was profiled, and TCRdb retains in-frame clones only, with some absent. The sample lists 330,000 or so clones, roughly 90% occurring once. The sequenced material came from peripheral blood. These receptors all stem from a woman aged 60-75 years with COVID-19, enrolled during active disease. Each CDR3 is given with its conserved first and last residue. A D gene is named only where the DNA matches it firmly.

D gene: TRBD2; V gene: TRBV6-2/TRBV6-3; J gene: TRBJ2-2; CDR3 DNA: TGTGCCAGCAGCGCGGGGGGACTAGGGCCAAGCACCGGGGAGCTGTTTTTT; CDR3 protein: CASSAGGLGPSTGELFF
D gene: TRBD2; V gene: TRBV9; J gene: TRBJ2-1; CDR3 DNA: TGTGCCAGCAGCGCCGAGGCCCTAGCGGGCGCCCTCAATGAGCAGTTCTTC; CDR3 protein: CASSAEALAGALNEQFF
D gene: TRBD1; V gene: TRBV19; J gene: TRBJ2-1; CDR3 DNA: TGTGCCAGTAGTCTCAGGGGTAGGGGGCGGGACAATGAGCAGTTCTTC; CDR3 protein: CASSLRGRGRDNEQFF
D gene: TRBD2; V gene: TRBV2; J gene: TRBJ2-3; CDR3 DNA: TGTGCCAGCAGGGCCCTAGCGGGCGGCACAGATACGCAGTATTTT; CDR3 protein: CASRALAGGTDTQYF
D gene: .; V gene: TRBV6-5; J gene: TRBJ2-3; CDR3 DNA: TGTGCCAGCAGTATAAGGGATTTGGGAGGAGATACGCAGTATTTT; CDR3 protein: CASSIRDLGGDTQYF
D gene: .; V gene: TRBV4-1; J gene: TRBJ2-7; CDR3 DNA: TGCGCCAGCAGCCCTCGACCCCTACAGGGATACGAGCAGTACTTC; CDR3 protein: CASSPRPLQGYEQYF
D gene: TRBD2; V gene: TRBV28; J gene: TRBJ2-1; CDR3 DNA: TGTGCCAGCAGTTTCTCGGGCGGGGGGGGCCACAATGAGCAGTTCTTC; CDR3 protein: CASSFSGGGGHNEQFF
D gene: TRBD1; V gene: TRBV28; J gene: TRBJ1-2; CDR3 DNA: TGTGCCAGCAGTCAAACAGGACAGGGGGCAGGAGGCTACACCTTC; CDR3 protein: CASSQTGQGAGGYTF
D gene: .; V gene: TRBV3-1/TRBV3-2; J gene: TRBJ1-1; CDR3 DNA: TGTGCCAGCAGCGTCGTCGGGTCTGAAGCTTTCTTT; CDR3 protein: CASSVVGSEAFF
D gene: .; V gene: TRBV7-8; J gene: TRBJ1-5; CDR3 DNA: TGTGCCAGCAGCTTATCGGGGATCACTAGCAATCAGCCCCAGCATTTT; CDR3 protein: CASSLSGITSNQPQHF